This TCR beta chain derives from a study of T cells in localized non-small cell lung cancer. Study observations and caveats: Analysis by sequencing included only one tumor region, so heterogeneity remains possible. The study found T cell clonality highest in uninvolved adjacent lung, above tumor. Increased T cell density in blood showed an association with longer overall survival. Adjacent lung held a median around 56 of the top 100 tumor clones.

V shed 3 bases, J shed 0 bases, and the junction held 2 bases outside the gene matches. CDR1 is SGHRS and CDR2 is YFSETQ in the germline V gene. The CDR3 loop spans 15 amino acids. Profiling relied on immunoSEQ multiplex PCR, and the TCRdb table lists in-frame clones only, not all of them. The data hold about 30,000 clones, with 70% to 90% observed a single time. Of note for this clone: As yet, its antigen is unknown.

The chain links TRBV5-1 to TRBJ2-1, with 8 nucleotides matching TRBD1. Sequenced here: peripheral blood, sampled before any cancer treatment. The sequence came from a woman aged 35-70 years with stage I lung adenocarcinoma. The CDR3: CASSWTGSSYNEQFF. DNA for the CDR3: TGCGCCAGCAGCTGGACAGGGAGCTCCTACAATGAGCAGTTCTTC.